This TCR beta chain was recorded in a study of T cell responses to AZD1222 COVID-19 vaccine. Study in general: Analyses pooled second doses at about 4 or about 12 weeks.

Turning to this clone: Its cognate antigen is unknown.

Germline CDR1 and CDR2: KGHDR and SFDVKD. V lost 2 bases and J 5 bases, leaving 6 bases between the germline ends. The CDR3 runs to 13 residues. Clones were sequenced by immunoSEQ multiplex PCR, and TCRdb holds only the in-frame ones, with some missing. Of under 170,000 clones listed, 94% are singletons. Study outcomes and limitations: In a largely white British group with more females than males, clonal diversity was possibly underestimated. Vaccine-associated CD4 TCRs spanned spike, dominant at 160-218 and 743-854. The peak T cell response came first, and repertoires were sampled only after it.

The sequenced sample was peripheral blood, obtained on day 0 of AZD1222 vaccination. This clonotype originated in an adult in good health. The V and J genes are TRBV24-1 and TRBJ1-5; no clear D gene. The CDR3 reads CATSDSVYQPQHF. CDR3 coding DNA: TGTGCCACCAGTGATTCCGTTTATCAGCCCCAGCATTTT.